Below are 15 T cell receptor beta chains sequenced from a single sample in a study of cytomegalovirus exposure and HLA in healthy donors. Profiling relied on immunoSEQ multiplex PCR, and the TCRdb table lists in-frame clones only, not all of them. Of fewer than 120,000 clones detected, approximately 88% appear once; the ten largest clones hold over 1.1%. Sequencing input: PBMCs. Receptor source: a woman between 25 and 40 years old in good health and CMV-seropositive.

The chain recombines TRBV11-2 with TRBJ2-2, with D hard to call. CDR3 length: 14 residues. Germline V lookup: CDR1 SGHAT, CDR2 FQNNGV. Trimming stripped 5 bases from V and 4 bases from J, with 11 bases between. CDR3 DNA sequence: TGTGCCAGCAGCCCCAGTGCTTCCACCGGGGAGCTGTTTTTT. Translating gives CASSPSASTGELFF.

This rearrangement joins TRBV29-1 to TRBJ2-2; 12 nucleotides line up with TRBD2. CDR3 size: 15 residues. Germline CDR1 reads SQVTM; CDR2 reads ANQGSEA. J was trimmed by 7 bases and V by 1 base; bases with no gene match: 4. The CDR3 protein is CSVEGTSGTGGELFF. The CDR3, as DNA: TGCAGCGTTGAAGGGACTAGCGGGACGGGCGGGGAGCTGTTTTTT.

The gene calls are TRBV6-4 and TRBJ1-5, with a tentative D call TRBD1 (6 bases). CDR1 is MRHNA, CDR2 SNTAGT, per germline. The CDR3 spans 15 residues. With 8 bases removed from V and 1 base from J, the gap between germline ends came to 15 bases. CDR3 loop: CASGGGLVSNQPQHF. The CDR3 coding sequence is TGTGCCAGCGGGGGGGGGCTAGTGAGCAATCAGCCCCAGCATTTT.

The V and J genes are TRBV27 and TRBJ2-1; possibly TRBD2 for D (6 bases). From germline, CDR1 is MNHEY and CDR2 SMNVEV (reference sequence). This CDR3 region has 13 residues. V lost 2 bases, J lost 9 bases, and 11 bases lay in between. This CDR3 is CASSLAGWGEQFF. For the CDR3, the DNA is TGTGCCAGCAGTTTAGCGGGATGGGGTGAGCAGTTCTTC.

This rearrangement joins TRBV30 to TRBJ2-4; D perhaps matches TRBD1 (5 bases). The germline gives CDR1 GTSNPN, CDR2 SVGIG (reference sequence). Between the trimmed V and J ends, which lost 2 bases and 0 bases, there was a span of 14 bases. The CDR3 length is 16 residues. CDR3 region: CAWSPRQKLAKNIQYF. CDR3 in DNA: TGTGCCTGGAGTCCCCGACAGAAGCTAGCCAAAAACATTCAGTACTTC.

The V gene is TRBV28, the J gene TRBJ2-7; D remains unclear. Germline loops: CDR1 MDHEN, CDR2 SYDVKM. V shed 3 bases and J shed 4 bases, with 4 bases lying between them. The length of the CDR3 is 11 residues. The CDR3 loop reads CASSLEYEQYF. CDR3 sequence (DNA): TGTGCCAGCAGTTTGGAGTACGAGCAGTACTTC.

The chain combines TRBV7-3 with TRBJ1-1, with D unresolved. Trimming cost V 5 bases and J 0 bases, with 7 bases left between them. Germline lookup yields CDR1 SGHTA and CDR2 FQGTGA. CDR3 length: 13 amino acids. CDR3 protein: CASSAGMNTEAFF. The CDR3 nucleotides are TGTGCCAGCAGCGCGGGGATGAACACTGAAGCTTTCTTT.

V is TRBV7-2 and J is TRBJ2-7; TRBD1 matches 7 bases. Germline CDR1 and CDR2: SGHTA and FQGNSA. J lost 1 base, V lost 5 bases, and 5 bases had no gene match. The CDR3 covers 14 residues. CDR3 nucleotides: TGTGCCAGCAGCCCGCGACAGGGATCCTACGAGCAGTACTTC. This encodes CASSPRQGSYEQYF.

DNA for the CDR3: TGTGCCAGCAGCTTCGGACAGGGATCGCAGTATTTT. Its translation: CASSFGQGSQYF. The V gene is TRBV11-3, the J gene TRBJ2-3; 8 bases line up with TRBD1. Germline values: CDR1 SGHNT, CDR2 YENEEA. Unmatched junction bases numbered 3, after V lost 3 bases and J lost 10 bases. CDR3 length: 12 residues.

V is TRBV9 and J is TRBJ2-1, with TRBD2 identical over 8 bases. The V gene's germline CDR1 is SGDLS and CDR2 YYNGEE. The CDR3 is 15 residues long. V lost 4 bases, J lost 4 bases, and 7 bases stayed unmatched. For the CDR3, the DNA is TGTGCCAGCAGCCCCGGGGGGGCCTGGTACAATGAGCAGTTCTTC. Its protein is CASSPGGAWYNEQFF.

V usage is TRBV6-5 and J usage is TRBJ2-7; D is perhaps TRBD1 (6 bases). Germline CDR1 is MNHEY and CDR2 is SVGAGI. The ends were cut back, 5 bases at V and 11 bases at J, with 22 bases in the middle. The CDR3 runs 14 residues. CDR3 DNA: TGTGCCAGCAGTCGAAAGGAACAGGGTCCAGGGGAGTACTTC. Amino acid sequence: CASSRKEQGPGEYF.

The chain employs TRBV27 and TRBJ1-6, with 9 bases fitting TRBD1. V gave up 8 bases and J gave up 8 bases; unmatched junction bases: 10. The CDR3 totals 15 residues. In germline, CDR1 is MNHEY, CDR2 SMNVEV (reference sequence). In DNA form, the CDR3 reads TGTGCCAGCTGCAACCCCGGGACAGGGCATTCACCCCTCCACTTT. This codes for CASCNPGTGHSPLHF.

The chain combines TRBV2 with TRBJ1-4; D is possibly TRBD1 (5 bases). This CDR3 has 15 residues. Trimming took 3 bases from V and 1 from J, leaving 9 bases between them. Germline CDR1 is SNHLY and CDR2 is FYNNEI. CDR3 sequence reads: CASSERRGTNEKLFF. The CDR3, as DNA: TGTGCCAGCAGTGAGAGAAGGGGAACTAATGAAAAACTGTTTTTT.

The chain combines TRBV7-9 with TRBJ1-2; D not certain. Per germline, CDR1 SEHNR and CDR2 FQNEAQ (reference sequence). The V end was cut by 5 bases, the J end by 0 bases, with 10 bases between. The CDR3 consists of 14 residues. Written as DNA, the CDR3 is TGTGCCAGCAGCCCTCCCGGGGCTAACTATGGCTACACCTTC. It is translated as CASSPPGANYGYTF. Combining the CDR3 with reference TRBV7-9 and TRBJ1-2 gives the whole variable domain DTGVSQNPRHKITKRGQNVTFRCDPISEHNRLYWYRQTLGQGPEFLTYFQNEAQLEKSRLLSDRFSAERPKGSFSTLEIQRTEQGDSAMYLCASSPPGANYGYTFGSGTRLTVV.

The J gene is TRBJ1-2, the V gene TRBV2; TRBD1 matches 7 bases. The junction had 8 bases not matched to a gene; V was cut back by 6 bases and J by 7 bases. The germline V gene encodes CDR1 SNHLY and CDR2 FYNNEI. The CDR3 consists of 13 residues. CDR3 sequence: CASSGDSQGGYTF. CDR3 bases: TGTGCCAGCAGCGGGGACAGCCAGGGTGGCTACACCTTC.